This TCR beta chain was captured by sequencing in a study of identical twins. Template switching supplied a universal primer site; unique molecular identifiers were carried on the cDNA. Each CDR3 protein is one row after TCRdb ran MiXCR on the 5' RACE reads. This table has 750,000 to 950,000 distinct CDR3 sequences, over 9% appearing once. The germline V and J ends were trimmed by 0 bases and 6 bases, with 12 bases remaining between them. The length of the CDR3 is 16 residues. Germline CDR1 is LGHNA and CDR2 is YNFKEQ. Another study also made use of these data, one on yellow fever vaccine responses in identical twins.

The specimen sequenced was PBMCs. The source is a woman aged 18-30 years in good health. This rearrangement joins TRBV4-2 to TRBJ1-6, with D tentatively TRBD1 (6 bases). CDR3 region: CASSQDKTGPNSPLHF. The CDR3 DNA sequence: TGTGCCAGCAGCCAAGATAAGACAGGACCTAATTCACCCCTCCACTTT.